Presented here are 29 T cell receptor beta chains from one specimen sequenced in a study of PD-1 blockade in classical Hodgkin lymphoma. This sample's time point: cycle 4 day 1 (C4D1), after more than 5 weeks of nivolumab. Autologous stem cell transplantation was followed by relapse in every patient, and brentuximab vedotin exposure varied. TCRdb's copy holds only in-frame clones and misses some; the assay was immunoSEQ multiplex PCR. The sample contains 7,300 or so clones, 70% to 85% of which appear only once. The input for sequencing was peripheral blood mononuclear cells (PBMCs), taken before the fourth cycle of nivolumab. The source is a human donor with classical Hodgkin lymphoma.

This chain uses TRBV23-1 with TRBJ2-3; the D is unclear. TRBV23-1 is identified as an open reading frame with a role that is uncertain. This CDR3 is built from 15 residues. V shed 4 bases and J shed 2 bases, with 13 bases lying between them. CDR3 in DNA: TGCGCCAGCAGTCGCAGCTTCCCTCCCACAGATACGCAGTATTTT. This sequence encodes CASSRSFPPTDTQYF.

This clone was seen just once. The chain is built from TRBV5-1 and TRBJ2-4; D gene uncertain. Germline V gene data show CDR1 as SGHRS and CDR2 as YFSETQ. This CDR3 contains 14 residues. V lost 2 bases and J lost 5, with 11 bases in between. As DNA, the CDR3 is TGCGCCAGCAGCTTCCCAGGCCGAGAAAACATTCAGTACTTC. It encodes CASSFPGRENIQYF.

The V and J genes are TRBV6-6 and TRBJ1-3; D not certain. Deletions cut 2 bases from V and 4 bases from J, with 6 bases between. The CDR3 contains 13 residues. The germline V gene encodes CDR1 MNHNY and CDR2 SVGAGI (reference sequence). The DNA of the CDR3 is TGTGCCAGCAGTTACGCGTCCGGAAACACCATATATTTT. It encodes CASSYASGNTIYF.

V and J are TRBV9 and TRBJ2-3, with TRBD2 matching 8 bases. This CDR3 is 15 amino acids long. Germline-derived CDR1 and CDR2 are SGDLS and YYNGEE. V was clipped by 2 bases and J by 4 bases; unmatched bases: 6. Written as DNA, the CDR3 is TGTGCCAGCAGCGTCGGGCGGGGGGCCTCAGATACGCAGTATTTT. The encoded protein is CASSVGRGASDTQYF. Drawing the rest from reference TRBV9 and TRBJ2-3, the complete variable domain is DSGVTQTPKHLITATGQRVTLRCSPRSGDLSVYWYQQSLDQGLQFLIQYYNGEERAKGNILERFSAQQFPDLHSELNLSSLELGDSALYFCASSVGRGASDTQYFGPGTRLTVL.

The chain employs TRBV14 and TRBJ1-1; D gene unclear. Germline CDR1 SGHDN, CDR2 FVKESK. The germline V and J ends were trimmed by 7 bases and 2 bases, with 17 bases remaining between them. CDR3 length equals 15 residues. The CDR3 bases are TGTGCCAGCACCGATCTTCGGGTTTTCAACACTGAAGCTTTCTTT. Residues: CASTDLRVFNTEAFF.

By share, this clone ranks as medium-sized (0.01 to 0.1%). The V call is TRBV6-5, the J call TRBJ2-7, with 7 bases lining up with TRBD2. Trimming cost V 8 bases and J 4 bases; bases outside gene matches: 8. The CDR3 extends over 13 amino acids. CDR1 is MNHEY, CDR2 SVGAGI, per germline. Written as DNA, the CDR3 is TGTGCCAGCTCTCCGTGGGGGGGGTACGAGCAGTACTTC. This translates into CASSPWGGYEQYF.

The V call is TRBV19, the J call TRBJ2-5; D is possibly TRBD1 (5 bases). Trimming took off 4 bases at V and 0 bases at J, with 12 bases between the two ends. The CDR3 is made up of 15 amino acids. Germline CDR1 LNHDA, CDR2 SQIVND (reference sequence). This CDR3 reads CASSTGPGYQETQYF. CDR3 DNA sequence: TGTGCCAGTAGTACGGGCCCAGGGTACCAAGAGACCCAGTACTTC.

V is TRBV2 and J is TRBJ1-1; D gene unclear. V lost 3 bases and J 6 bases, leaving 8 bases between the germline ends. From germline, CDR1 is SNHLY and CDR2 FYNNEI. The CDR3 runs 12 residues. The CDR3 region has the DNA TGTGCCAGCAGTGAGAGAGGGCCTGAAGCTTTCTTT. Amino acid sequence: CASSERGPEAFF.

V usage is TRBV10-2 and J usage is TRBJ2-7, with D possibly matching TRBD1 (6 bases). Trimming removed 7 bases at V and 4 bases at J, with 8 bases between. This CDR3 region has 11 residues. Germline V gene data show CDR1 as WSHSY and CDR2 as SAAADI. CDR3 sequence: CASTQGYEQYF. The CDR3 bases are TGCGCCAGCACCCAGGGGTACGAGCAGTACTTC.

Regarding this clone: With only one base between it and a far larger clone, this is likely a read error. The chain employs TRBV6-5 and TRBJ2-1; D remains ambiguous. Germline lookup yields CDR1 MNHEY and CDR2 SVGAGI. CDR3 length: 11 amino acids. Trimming pared 5 bases from V and 8 bases from J, leaving 7 bases between. The CDR3 spells CASSPGDEQFF. In DNA, the CDR3 is TGTGCCAGCAGTCCTGGGGATGAGCAGTTCTTC.

This sequence joins TRBV28 and TRBJ1-4; D is possibly TRBD1 (5 bases). Per germline, CDR1 MDHEN and CDR2 SYDVKM. V dropped 9 bases and J dropped 4 bases, with 27 bases sitting between them. This CDR3 is 18 amino acids long. The CDR3 here is CASTGVKVRGSFNEKLFF. DNA for the CDR3: TGTGCCAGTACTGGGGTTAAGGTGAGGGGATCTTTTAATGAAAAACTGTTTTTT.

The chain couples TRBV6-4 to TRBJ1-6, with D perhaps matching TRBD1 (5 bases). CDR1 MRHNA and CDR2 SNTAGT come from the germline V gene. V was shortened by 2 bases and J by 9 bases, with 14 bases between the two germline ends. This CDR3 comprises 15 residues. CDR3 in DNA: TGTGCCAGCAGTGACGCGTGGGGGACCGGTTCACCCCTCCACTTT. Amino acids: CASSDAWGTGSPLHF.

This clone came up a few times. The chain carries TRBV7-2 and TRBJ2-1, with D tentatively TRBD1 (6 bases). The ends were cut back, 7 bases at V and 7 bases at J, with 17 bases in the middle. The CDR3 contains 14 residues. Germline CDR1 reads SGHTA; CDR2 reads FQGNSA. CDR3 residues: CASTPRGRRNEQFF. For the CDR3, the DNA is TGTGCCAGCACCCCCAGGGGCCGGAGAAATGAGCAGTTCTTC.

J is TRBJ1-2 and V is TRBV28; possibly TRBD1 for D (5 bases). Germline CDR1 and CDR2: MDHEN and SYDVKM. The CDR3 sequence is 13 residues long. Trimming removed 11 bases from V and 4 bases from J, with 17 bases in between. The CDR3 reads CACRIGTAYGYTF. CDR3 nucleotides: TGTGCCTGCCGAATAGGGACGGCCTATGGCTACACCTTC.

CDR3 DNA sequence: TGCGCCAGCAGCTTGGACATATCCTACAATGAGCAGTTCTTC. It codes for CASSLDISYNEQFF. The V call is TRBV5-1, the J call TRBJ2-1, with no clear D. This CDR3 comprises 14 residues. The germline CDR1 and CDR2 sequences are SGHRS and YFSETQ. With 0 bases removed from V and 1 base from J, the gap between germline ends came to 5 bases. The full variable domain, its missing parts supplied by reference TRBV5-1 and TRBJ2-1, is KAGVTQTPRYLIKTRGQQVTLSCSPISGHRSVSWYQQTPGQGLQFLFEYFSETQRNKGNFPGRFSGRQFSNSRSEMNVSTLELGDSALYLCASSLDISYNEQFFGPGTRLTVL.

In nucleotides, the CDR3 is TGTGCCAGCAGCTTAGCGCGGGGACAGGGGGCGAGAACTGAAGCTTTCTTT. Protein product: CASSLARGQGARTEAFF. The genes are TRBV7-2 and TRBJ1-1, with 12 positions matching TRBD1. Germline V gene data show CDR1 as SGHTA and CDR2 as FQGNSA. V lost 0 bases to trimming and J lost 5 bases; unmatched junction nucleotides: 7. The CDR3 consists of 17 residues. Using reference TRBV7-2 and TRBJ1-1 for the parts outside the CDR3, the full variable domain is GAGVSQSPSNKVTEKGKDVELRCDPISGHTALYWYRQSLGQGLEFLIYFQGNSAPDKSGLPSDRFSAERTGGSVSTLTIQRTQQEDSAVYLCASSLARGQGARTEAFFGQGTRLTVV.

This clone has just a few counts. The CDR3 region has the DNA TGTGCCAGCAGCTTAGCGGACAGGGGGCAAGCTTTCTTT. It translates to CASSLADRGQAFF. The V gene is TRBV7-6, the J gene TRBJ1-1, with TRBD1 matching over 11 bases. CDR1 SGHVS and CDR2 FNYEAQ come from the germline V gene. Losses at the gene ends were 0 bases for V and 9 bases for J; bases not matched to a gene: 0. The CDR3 runs to 13 residues.

The chain joins TRBV10-3 to TRBJ1-2, with 9 bases fitting TRBD1. The CDR3 loop spans 14 amino acids. Germline values: CDR1 ENHRY, CDR2 SYGVKD. V shed 7 bases, J shed 5 bases, and the junction held 8 bases outside the gene matches. Here the CDR3 DNA reads TGTGCCATCACCGCAGACAGGGGGTTTTATGGCTACACCTTC. Translated: CAITADRGFYGYTF.

This clone was seen just once. The gene calls are TRBV2 and TRBJ2-5; D gene unclear. The CDR3 runs to 13 residues. CDR1 and CDR2 from the germline V gene are SNHLY and FYNNEI. V lost 4 bases and J 2 bases, leaving 8 bases between the germline ends. The CDR3 region has the DNA TGTGCCAGCAGTGGGGCAGTTCAAGAGACCCAGTACTTC. Translating gives CASSGAVQETQYF.

The genes are TRBV11-2 and TRBJ1-2, with D possibly matching TRBD1 (6 bases). The V and J ends lost 3 bases and 6 bases respectively, with 14 bases between them. The CDR3 loop spans 14 amino acids. Per germline, CDR1 SGHAT and CDR2 FQNNGV. The CDR3, as DNA: TGTGCCAGCAGCTTGACAGGCAGAGAAGATGGCTACACCTTC. This gives the protein CASSLTGREDGYTF.

The CDR3 nucleotides read TGTGCCAGCAGTATGGGCCCGGGACAGGCCTTAAACGGGAATGGCTACACCTTC. Its translation is CASSMGPGQALNGNGYTF. The chain carries TRBV27 and TRBJ1-2; 8 nucleotides line up with TRBD1. Germline CDR1 and CDR2: MNHEY and SMNVEV (reference sequence). CDR3 length: 18 amino acids. After removal of 5 bases from V and 6 bases from J, the junction contained 20 bases not matched to a gene.

The chain is built from TRBV21-1 and TRBJ2-7; the DNA was not compared with TRBD1, the D call given in the table. TRBV21-1 is tagged as a pseudogene. This CDR3 region has 14 residues. CDR3 sequence (DNA): TGTGCCAGCAGCAAAGGGGACAGGGCCTACGAGCAGTACTTC. It yields the protein CASSKGDRAYEQYF.

The V gene is TRBV20-1, the J gene TRBJ2-1; no definite D call. Germline V gene sequence: CDR1 DFQATT, CDR2 SNEGSKA (reference sequence). The CDR3 is 11 residues long. V was cut by 2 bases and J by 4 bases, with 3 bases left in between. The CDR3, as DNA: TGCAGTGCTAGAAGGTACAATGAGCAGTTCTTC. As protein: CSARRYNEQFF.

The chain is built from TRBV29-1 and TRBJ2-7; 11 bases agree with TRBD2. Germline CDR1 SQVTM, CDR2 ANQGSEA. J was trimmed by 2 bases and V by 6 bases; bases with no gene match: 6. There are 14 residues in the CDR3. The CDR3 region has the DNA TGCAGCGTCTGCCTAGCGGGGGGACCCTACGAGCAGTACTTC. It specifies CSVCLAGGPYEQYF.

The genes are TRBV25-1 and TRBJ2-1; D not certain. The CDR3 spans 11 residues. Trimming removed 10 bases from V and 5 bases from J, with 9 bases in between. CDR1 MGHDK and CDR2 SYGVNS come from the germline V gene. The CDR3 DNA reads as TGTGCCACCCGAAAGGACAATGAGCAGTTCTTC. As protein: CATRKDNEQFF. The full variable domain, with the rest looked up from reference TRBV25-1 and TRBJ2-1, is EADIYQTPRYLVIGTGKKITLECSQTMGHDKMYWYQQDPGMELHLIHYSYGVNSTEKGDLSSESTVSRIRTEHFPLTLESARPSHTSQYLCATRKDNEQFFGPGTRLTVL.

The CDR3 sequence: CAIKSDSYTEAFF. The CDR3 DNA reads TGTGCCATCAAGTCCGACAGTTACACTGAAGCTTTCTTT. This chain joins TRBV10-3 and TRBJ1-1; TRBD1 might be the D (5 bases). Germline CDR1 ENHRY, CDR2 SYGVKD. Trimming took off 7 bases at V and 3 bases at J, with 12 bases between the two ends. This CDR3 is built from 13 residues.

The rearrangement uses TRBV19 and TRBJ2-5; 7 bases fit TRBD1. In germline, CDR1 is LNHDA, CDR2 SQIVND (reference sequence). The CDR3 is 13 amino acids. V shed 9 bases and J 1 base; nucleotides not matched to a gene: 5. The DNA for the CDR3 is TGTGCCAGCACAGACAGGGCCCAAGAGACCCAGTACTTC. Translation gives CASTDRAQETQYF.

This rearrangement joins TRBV25-1 to TRBJ1-6; TRBD1 might be the D (5 bases). Trimming cost V 1 base and J 7 bases, with 14 bases left between them. The CDR3 contains 16 residues. CDR1 and CDR2 (germline): MGHDK, SYGVNS. The CDR3, as DNA: TGTGCCAGCAGTGAATTCAGTGAGGGGCCCAATTCACCCCTCCACTTT. Translated: CASSEFSEGPNSPLHF.

The chain links TRBV2 to TRBJ1-3; D is unclear. The CDR3 is made up of 13 amino acids. CDR1 is SNHLY, CDR2 FYNNEI, per germline. Deletions cut 6 bases from V and 2 bases from J, with 8 bases between. The CDR3 DNA reads TGTGCCAGCAGGGGAGGTACTGGAAACACCATATATTTT. As protein: CASRGGTGNTIYF.